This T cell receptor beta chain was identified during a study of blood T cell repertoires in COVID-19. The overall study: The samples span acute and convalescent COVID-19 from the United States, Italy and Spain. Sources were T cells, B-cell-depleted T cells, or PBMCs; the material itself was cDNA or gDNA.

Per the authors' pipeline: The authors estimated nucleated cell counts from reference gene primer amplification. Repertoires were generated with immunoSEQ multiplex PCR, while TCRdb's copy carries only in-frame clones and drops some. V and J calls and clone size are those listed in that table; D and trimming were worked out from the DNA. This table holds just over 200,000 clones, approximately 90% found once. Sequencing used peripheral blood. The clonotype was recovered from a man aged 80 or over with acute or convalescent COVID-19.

The DNA for the CDR3 is TGTGCCAGCAGCTTAGCGATTACAGGGATGGATGGCTACACCTTC. This codes for CASSLAITGMDGYTF. This chain uses TRBV11-1 with TRBJ1-2, with a weak D call TRBD1 (6 bases). The germline V gene has CDR1 SGHAT and CDR2 FQDESV (reference sequence). The CDR3 has 15 amino acids. V was pared by 0 bases and J by 6 bases, with 14 bases between.